Included here is one T cell receptor (beta chain) sequence, with context. What it binds is unknown. The Oncomine TCR Beta short-read assay sequenced DNA from cultured CD4+ T cells. MiXCR was run by TCRdb on the PCR reads, yielding one entry per CDR3 protein. The repertoire consists of roughly 13,000 distinct CDR3 sequences, with approximately 30% occurring once and the leading ten covering roughly 10%. This entry is derived from a study of vaccination and CD4 T cells after COVID-19. Regarding treatment: approximately 11-day PBMC culture with coronavirus spike peptide pools or control peptides (ViraFEST assay). The germline CDR1 and CDR2 sequences are MDHEN and SYDVKM. The CDR3 extends over 17 amino acids. Trimming left V 3 bases short and J 1 base short, with 16 bases between.

The sequence came from a human donor who had recovered from COVID-19. The material sequenced was CD4+ T cells from blood, cultured in vitro, taken after SARS-CoV-2 vaccination. V is TRBV28 and J is TRBJ2-4; D is perhaps TRBD1 or TRBD2 (6 bases each). CDR3 in amino acids: CASSLPRGERAKNIQYF. CDR3 coding DNA: TGTGCCAGCAGTTTGCCTAGGGGGGAGAGGGCCAAAAACATTCAGTACTTC.